Below, 16 T cell receptor beta chains from the same sample are listed, as sequenced in a study of regulatory T cells in long-lasting Graves disease. Library construction for TCR beta used iRepertoire HTBI primers and Arm-PCR of CDR3 regions. TCRdb itself ran the multiplex PCR reads through MiXCR, one entry per CDR3 protein. The table includes hundreds of thousands of distinct CDR3 sequences, roughly 20% detected once. The time point here: persistent/refractory GD, antithyroid drugs over 5 years with positive TRAb. Isolated PBMC RNA provided the starting material for the TCR library. Sequenced here: peripheral blood mononuclear cells (PBMCs), sampled when the disease was refractory, from a patient treated with antithyroid drugs. Source of these receptors: a female donor with Graves disease.

This clonotype was observed a few times. The chain combines TRBV20-1 with TRBJ2-7; 11 bases are a match to TRBD2. Germline CDR1 and CDR2: DFQATT and SNEGSKA (reference sequence). J lost 3 bases, V lost 3 bases, and 4 bases had no gene match. The CDR3 is 14 amino acids. This CDR3 is CSARPGTSGYEQYF. The CDR3 nucleotides are TGCAGTGCTAGGCCCGGGACTAGCGGCTACGAGCAGTACTTC.

This clonotype was counted only a few times. CDR3: CASSLGGQGALHYGYTF. The DNA of the CDR3 is TGTGCCAGCAGCTTAGGGGGACAGGGGGCACTTCACTATGGCTACACCTTC. The rearrangement uses TRBV7-2 and TRBJ1-2, with TRBD1 matching 12 bases. After removal of 1 base from V and 3 bases from J, the junction contained 6 bases not matched to a gene. The V gene's germline CDR1 is SGHTA and CDR2 FQGNSA. The CDR3 totals 17 residues.

In the case of this clonotype: With only one base between it and a far larger clone, this is likely a read error. This rearrangement joins TRBV11-1 to TRBJ2-5; weak D call: TRBD1 (6 bases). CDR3 size: 14 residues. Deletions cut 6 bases from V and 7 bases from J, with 18 bases between. Germline lookup yields CDR1 SGHAT and CDR2 FQDESV (reference sequence). As DNA, the CDR3 is TGTGCCAGCAGGGGGGCTAGGCCCTTGTCGACCCAGTACTTC. Translating it yields CASRGARPLSTQYF. Combining the CDR3 with reference TRBV11-1 and TRBJ2-5 gives the whole variable domain EAEVAQSPRYKITEKSQAVAFWCDPISGHATLYWYRQILGQGPELLVQFQDESVVDDSQLPKDRFSAERLKGVDSTLKIQPAELGDSAMYLCASRGARPLSTQYFGPGTRLLVL.

This clonotype was counted many times. The V and J genes are TRBV30 and TRBJ2-7; the D gene is possibly TRBD2 (5 bases). V lost 2 bases, J lost 2 bases, and 13 bases lay in between. Germline V gene data show CDR1 as GTSNPN and CDR2 as SVGIG (reference sequence). CDR3 size: 14 residues. CDR3: CAWSRTGPAYEQYF. CDR3 nucleotide sequence: TGTGCCTGGAGTCGGACTGGACCCGCCTACGAGCAGTACTTC.

This clonotype was counted ten times or more. The chain links TRBV10-3 to TRBJ1-6; D is unresolved. V lost 5 bases to trimming and J lost 6 bases, with 11 bases between them. CDR1 and CDR2 from the germline V gene are ENHRY and SYGVKD. This CDR3 region has 14 residues. This chain's CDR3 is CAISRLSLNSPLHF. CDR3 sequence (DNA): TGTGCCATCAGTCGACTCTCACTTAATTCACCCCTCCACTTT.

This rearrangement joins TRBV7-2 to TRBJ2-1; a weak D match, TRBD2 (5 bases). The V gene lost 5 bases and the J gene lost 0 bases, with 11 bases spanning the gap. Germline V gene data show CDR1 as SGHTA and CDR2 as FQGNSA. This CDR3 is built from 15 residues. This CDR3 reads CASSPLGSSYNEQFF. The CDR3 bases are TGTGCCAGCAGCCCCCTGGGGAGCTCCTACAATGAGCAGTTCTTC.

This clonotype was counted between two and nine times. V usage is TRBV7-2 and J usage is TRBJ2-5, with 10 bases lining up with TRBD2. CDR3 length: 16 amino acids. Unmatched junction bases numbered 6, after V lost 4 bases and J lost 1 base. CDR1 and CDR2 (germline): SGHTA, FQGNSA. CDR3 sequence reads: CASSSSGSLTQETQYF. In DNA form, the CDR3 reads TGTGCCAGCAGCTCTAGCGGGAGTTTAACCCAAGAGACCCAGTACTTC.

The chain uses TRBV29-1 and TRBJ1-1; no clear D. CDR1 SQVTM and CDR2 ANQGSEA come from the germline V gene. The CDR3 consists of 13 residues. The V end was cut by 4 bases, the J end by 0 bases, with 9 bases between. CDR3 sequence reads: CSVVRKMNTEAFF. DNA of the CDR3: TGCAGCGTTGTGCGGAAAATGAACACTGAAGCTTTCTTT.

The chain uses TRBV10-3 and TRBJ1-3, with 8 bases aligning to TRBD1. Germline CDR1 ENHRY, CDR2 SYGVKD. V gave up 4 bases and J gave up 7 bases; unmatched junction bases: 6. CDR3 length: 14 residues. The CDR3: CAISAGRGQNTIYF. The CDR3 DNA follows: TGTGCCATCAGTGCCGGCAGGGGGCAGAACACCATATATTTT.

This clonotype was picked up a small number of times. The chain joins TRBV4-3 to TRBJ1-2, with D possibly being TRBD1 (5 bases). The CDR3 sequence is 17 residues long. Germline CDR1 LGHNA, CDR2 YSLEER. Trimming cost V 1 base and J 3 bases, with 18 bases left between them. CDR3 nucleotides: TGCGCCAGCAGCCAAGTCAGGCCGGGGGAGGTTGACTATGGCTACACCTTC. It codes for CASSQVRPGEVDYGYTF.

The chain employs TRBV19 and TRBJ1-1; D gene unclear. Germline V gene lookup returns CDR1 LNHDA and CDR2 SQIVND (reference sequence). The CDR3 consists of 11 residues. The ends were cut back, 6 bases at V and 3 bases at J, with 5 bases in the middle. CDR3 sequence: CASRDYTEAFF. The CDR3 region has the DNA TGTGCCAGTAGAGATTACACTGAAGCTTTCTTT.

This clonotype occurred many times. The chain links TRBV27 to TRBJ1-2; TRBD1 agrees at 7 bases. Germline-derived CDR1 and CDR2 are MNHEY and SMNVEV (reference sequence). With 2 bases clipped from V and 7 bases from J, the junction kept 10 bases outside the gene matches. The CDR3 has 15 residues. The CDR3 DNA reads as TGTGCCAGCAGTTTAATAGGAACAGGGGTTCCTGGCTACACCTTC. Protein product: CASSLIGTGVPGYTF.

This clonotype was observed a handful of times. The chain combines TRBV6-2 or TRBV6-3 with TRBJ2-7; D is perhaps TRBD1 (5 bases). This CDR3 contains 13 residues. Germline V CDR1 and CDR2: MNHEY, SVGEGT. V was trimmed by 4 bases and J by 2 bases, leaving 9 bases between them. The CDR3 DNA reads as TGTGCCAGCAGTTTTAGACAGACCTACGAGCAGTACTTC. It specifies CASSFRQTYEQYF.

There are many counts of this clonotype. The chain employs TRBV5-1 and TRBJ1-1; D is unresolved. The CDR3 is 15 amino acids. Trimming took 2 bases from V and 1 from J, leaving 12 bases between them. Germline V CDR1 and CDR2: SGHRS, YFSETQ. The CDR3 coding sequence is TGCGCCAGCAGCTTAGGAGGGTGGAAGAACACTGAAGCTTTCTTT. Its protein is CASSLGGWKNTEAFF.

This sequence joins TRBV24-1 and TRBJ2-3; 12 bases line up with TRBD2. Germline lookup yields CDR1 KGHDR and CDR2 SFDVKD. The V segment lost 4 bases and the J segment 5 bases; nucleotides outside the gene matches: 9. CDR3 length: 17 amino acids. CDR3 DNA sequence: TGTGCCACCAGTGAGTCGAGACTAGCGGGAGTTGTAGATACGCAGTATTTT. Translation gives CATSESRLAGVVDTQYF.

V gene TRBV14 combines with J gene TRBJ2-7, with D perhaps TRBD1 (6 bases). This CDR3 has 18 residues. The germline gives CDR1 SGHDN, CDR2 FVKESK. V shed 3 bases and J shed 7 bases, with 28 bases lying between them. CDR3 coding DNA: TGTGCCAGCAGCCACCCAGGGGCTCTCGAATACCTACCGGGAGAGCAGTACTTC. This sequence encodes CASSHPGALEYLPGEQYF.